This TCR beta chain emerged from a study of CD8+ T cells in alopecia areata. On the study more broadly: Among treated patients, oral tofacitinib was administered at 5 to 10 mg twice daily.

cDNA serving as the sequencing template came from extracted, reverse transcribed RNA. Sequencing was performed with immunoSEQ multiplex PCR; in TCRdb, only in-frame clones are kept and a portion is missing. This table holds about 120,000 clones, approximately 51% found once. The treatment was: oral pan-JAK inhibitor, 5-10 mg twice daily. As part of sample collection, lesional scalp punch biopsies and peripheral blood were taken from alopecia areata patients. Points from the study as a whole: Compared with normal scalp, lesional scalp had higher clonality and more expanded CD8+ clones.

Comments on this clone: Its antigen is still unknown.

The sequencing used CD4+ T cells sorted from blood, collected at week 24, from a patient treated with tofacitinib. The sequence was obtained from a human donor with alopecia areata.

CDR3 region: CATRPTGGNEQFF. CDR3 DNA sequence: TGTGCCACCCGGCCGACCGGGGGCAATGAGCAGTTCTTC. The chain joins TRBV10-3 to TRBJ2-1; TRBD2 is a possible D gene (6 bases). V lost 10 bases and J lost 6, with 16 bases in between. CDR1 is ENHRY, CDR2 SYGVKD, per germline. The CDR3 is 13 residues long.